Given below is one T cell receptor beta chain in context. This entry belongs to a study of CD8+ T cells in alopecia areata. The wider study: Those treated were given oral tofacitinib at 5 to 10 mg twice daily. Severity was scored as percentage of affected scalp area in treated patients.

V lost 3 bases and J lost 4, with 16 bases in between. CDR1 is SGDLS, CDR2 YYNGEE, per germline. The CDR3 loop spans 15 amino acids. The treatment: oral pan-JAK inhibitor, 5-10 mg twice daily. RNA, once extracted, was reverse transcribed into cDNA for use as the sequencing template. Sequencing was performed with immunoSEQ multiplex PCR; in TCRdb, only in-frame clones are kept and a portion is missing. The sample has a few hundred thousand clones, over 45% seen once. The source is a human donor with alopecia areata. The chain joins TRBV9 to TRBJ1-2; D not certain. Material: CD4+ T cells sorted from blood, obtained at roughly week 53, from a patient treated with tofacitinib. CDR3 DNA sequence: TGTGCCAGCAGCGCCCTCTTCGGGGTCGGCTATGGCTACACCTTC. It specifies CASSALFGVGYGYTF.